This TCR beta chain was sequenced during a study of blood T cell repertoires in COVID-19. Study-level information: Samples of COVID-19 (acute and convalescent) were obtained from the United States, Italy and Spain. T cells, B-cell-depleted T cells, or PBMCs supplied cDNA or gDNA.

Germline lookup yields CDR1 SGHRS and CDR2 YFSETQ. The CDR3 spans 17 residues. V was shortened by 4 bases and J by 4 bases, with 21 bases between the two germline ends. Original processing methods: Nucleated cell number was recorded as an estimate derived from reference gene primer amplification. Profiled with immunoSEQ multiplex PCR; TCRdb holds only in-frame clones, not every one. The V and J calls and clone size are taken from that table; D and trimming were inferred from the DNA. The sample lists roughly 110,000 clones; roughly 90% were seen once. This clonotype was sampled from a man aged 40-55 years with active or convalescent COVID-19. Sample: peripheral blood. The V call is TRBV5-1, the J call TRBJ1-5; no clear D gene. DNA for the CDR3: TGCGCCAGCAGCCCTTTCCCTTCGGCAGGAGGAAATCAGCCCCAGCATTTT. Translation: CASSPFPSAGGNQPQHF. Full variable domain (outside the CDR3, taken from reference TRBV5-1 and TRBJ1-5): KAGVTQTPRYLIKTRGQQVTLSCSPISGHRSVSWYQQTPGQGLQFLFEYFSETQRNKGNFPGRFSGRQFSNSRSEMNVSTLELGDSALYLCASSPFPSAGGNQPQHFGDGTRLSIL.